This entry lists 6 T cell receptor beta chains sequenced from one sample in a study of T-cell reconstitution after alpha-beta-depleted transplantation in children. Molecular barcoding with unique molecular identifiers was used for the TCRbeta library. Each CDR3 protein is one row after TCRdb ran MiXCR on the PCR reads. The sample has around 680,000 distinct CDR3 sequences, around a sixth seen once; the top ten hold about 1.1%. Here the sequenced sample was PBMCs from the stem cell graft donor, taken from the stem cell graft. All receptors derive from a human donor who donated a stem cell graft to a child with acute myeloid leukemia.

Ten or more counts support this clonotype. The chain recombines TRBV29-1 with TRBJ2-7; D perhaps matches TRBD1 (5 bases). Germline V gives CDR1 SQVTM, CDR2 ANQGSEA. The CDR3 length is 15 residues. Trimming removed 4 bases from V and 0 bases from J, with 16 bases in between. CDR3 in DNA: TGCAGCGTTGGGGCCACGACAGCTAGCTCCTACGAGCAGTACTTC. It encodes CSVGATTASSYEQYF.

This clonotype has a single count. A much larger clone lies a single base off, so this may be a read error. The CDR3 DNA reads TGCAGCGTCCCCAGACAGGGAGAGACCCAGTACTTC. Protein sequence: CSVPRQGETQYF. V gene TRBV29-1 combines with J gene TRBJ2-5; 7 bases line up with TRBD1. With V trimmed by 6 bases and J by 4 bases, 5 bases remained unmatched. CDR1 and CDR2 from the germline V gene are SQVTM and ANQGSEA. The CDR3 is 12 amino acids.

This clonotype was seen only a few times. The chain recombines TRBV11-3 with TRBJ2-5, with D unresolved. Germline CDR1 is SGHNT and CDR2 is YENEEA. V was pared by 4 bases and J by 3 bases, with 9 bases between. The length of the CDR3 is 13 residues. CDR3 nucleotide sequence: TGTGCCAGCAGCTCACTGGTGGAAGAGACCCAGTACTTC. It is translated as CASSSLVEETQYF.

The chain joins TRBV29-1 to TRBJ2-7; 11 positions agree with TRBD1. CDR1 and CDR2 from the germline V gene are SQVTM and ANQGSEA. The length of the CDR3 is 13 residues. The junction had 4 bases not matched to a gene; V was cut back by 4 bases and J by 5 bases. CDR3 DNA: TGCAGCGTTGTAGGACAGGGGGCAAACGAGCAGTACTTC. It is translated as CSVVGQGANEQYF.

A word on this clonotype: A single base separates this from a much larger clone, so it may be a read error. The chain is built from TRBV9 and TRBJ2-1; 10 bases are shared with TRBD1. Germline V gene lookup returns CDR1 SGDLS and CDR2 YYNGEE. The CDR3 runs to 16 residues. V shed 1 base and J 3 bases; nucleotides not matched to a gene: 4. CDR3 in amino acids: CASSVWDRGYYNEQFF. The CDR3 DNA reads TGTGCCAGCAGCGTATGGGACAGGGGATACTACAATGAGCAGTTCTTC.

The chain carries TRBV5-1 and TRBJ2-3; D remains ambiguous. With 3 bases removed from V and 0 bases from J, the gap between germline ends came to 5 bases. CDR1 and CDR2 (germline): SGHRS, YFSETQ. The CDR3 totals 13 residues. In DNA, the CDR3 is TGCGCCAGCAGCTCCGCTAGCACAGATACGCAGTATTTT. Its translation: CASSSASTDTQYF.